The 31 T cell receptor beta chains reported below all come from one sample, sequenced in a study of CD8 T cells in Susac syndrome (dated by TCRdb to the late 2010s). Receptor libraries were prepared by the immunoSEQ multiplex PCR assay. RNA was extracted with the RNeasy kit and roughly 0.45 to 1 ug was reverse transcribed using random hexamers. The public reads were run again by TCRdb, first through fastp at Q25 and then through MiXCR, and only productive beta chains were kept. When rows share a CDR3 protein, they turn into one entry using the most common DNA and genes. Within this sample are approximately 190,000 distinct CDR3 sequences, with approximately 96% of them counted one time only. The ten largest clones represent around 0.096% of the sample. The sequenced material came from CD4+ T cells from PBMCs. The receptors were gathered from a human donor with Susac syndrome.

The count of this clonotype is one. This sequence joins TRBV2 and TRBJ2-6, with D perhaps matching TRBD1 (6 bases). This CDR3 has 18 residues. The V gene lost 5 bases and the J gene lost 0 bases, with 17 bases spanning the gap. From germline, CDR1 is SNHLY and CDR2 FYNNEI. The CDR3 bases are TGTGCCAGCAGTTTTACCGCGACAGGAAGCTCTGGGGCCAACGTCCTGACTTTC. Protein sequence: CASSFTATGSSGANVLTF.

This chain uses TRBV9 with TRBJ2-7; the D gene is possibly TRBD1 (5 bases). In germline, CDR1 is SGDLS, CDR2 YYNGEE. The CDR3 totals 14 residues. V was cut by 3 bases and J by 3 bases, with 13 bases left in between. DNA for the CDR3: TGTGCCAGCAGCGGTACAGGTGAGAGCTACGAGCAGTACTTC. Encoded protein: CASSGTGESYEQYF.

Written as DNA, the CDR3 is TGTGCCAGCAGTGACCGAGGAAATCCTTATGGCTACACCTTC. This codes for CASSDRGNPYGYTF. The chain couples TRBV2 to TRBJ1-2; D not resolved. The CDR3 runs 14 residues. Germline CDR1 SNHLY, CDR2 FYNNEI. The germline V and J ends were trimmed by 3 bases and 5 bases, with 13 bases remaining between them.

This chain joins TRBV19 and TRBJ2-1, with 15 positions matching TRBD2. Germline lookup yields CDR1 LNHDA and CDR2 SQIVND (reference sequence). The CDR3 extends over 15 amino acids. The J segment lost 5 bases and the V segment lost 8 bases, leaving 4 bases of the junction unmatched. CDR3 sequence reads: CASRTSGGGHNEQFF. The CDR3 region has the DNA TGTGCCAGTCGGACTAGCGGGGGGGGCCACAATGAGCAGTTCTTC.

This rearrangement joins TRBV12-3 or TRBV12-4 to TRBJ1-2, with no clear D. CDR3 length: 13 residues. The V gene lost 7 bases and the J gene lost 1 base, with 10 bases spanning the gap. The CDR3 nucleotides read TGTGCCAGCAATCCGGACGGTAACTATGGCTACACCTTC. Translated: CASNPDGNYGYTF.

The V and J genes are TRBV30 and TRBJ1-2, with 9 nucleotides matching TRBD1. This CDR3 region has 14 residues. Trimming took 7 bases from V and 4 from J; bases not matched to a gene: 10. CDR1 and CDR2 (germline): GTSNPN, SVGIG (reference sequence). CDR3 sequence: CASTPGQGFYGYTF. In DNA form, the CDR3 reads TGTGCCTCAACTCCGGGACAGGGATTCTATGGCTACACCTTC.

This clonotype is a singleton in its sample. The CDR3 protein is CASSQGSANYGYTF. CDR3 in DNA: TGCGCCAGCAGCCAAGGTTCGGCGAACTATGGCTACACCTTC. The V call is TRBV4-1, the J call TRBJ1-2, with D unresolved. The CDR3 spans 14 residues. V lost 1 base and J lost 2, with 8 bases in between. Per germline, CDR1 MGHRA and CDR2 YSYEKL.

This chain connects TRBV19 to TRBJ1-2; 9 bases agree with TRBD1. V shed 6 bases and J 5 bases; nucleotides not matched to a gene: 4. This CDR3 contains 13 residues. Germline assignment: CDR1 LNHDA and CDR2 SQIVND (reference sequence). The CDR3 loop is CASRGQGDYGYTF. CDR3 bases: TGTGCCAGTAGGGGACAGGGCGATTATGGCTACACCTTC. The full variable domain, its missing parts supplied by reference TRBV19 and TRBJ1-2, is DGGITQSPKYLFRKEGQNVTLSCEQNLNHDAMYWYRQDPGQGLRLIYYSQIVNDFQKGDIAEGYSVSREKKESFPLTVTSAQKNPTAFYLCASRGQGDYGYTFGSGTRLTVV.

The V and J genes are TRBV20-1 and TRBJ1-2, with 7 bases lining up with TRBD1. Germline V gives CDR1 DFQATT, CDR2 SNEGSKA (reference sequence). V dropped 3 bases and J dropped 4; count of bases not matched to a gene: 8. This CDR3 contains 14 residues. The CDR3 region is CSASEQGGLYGYTF. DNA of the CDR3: TGCAGTGCTAGCGAACAAGGGGGCCTCTATGGCTACACCTTC.

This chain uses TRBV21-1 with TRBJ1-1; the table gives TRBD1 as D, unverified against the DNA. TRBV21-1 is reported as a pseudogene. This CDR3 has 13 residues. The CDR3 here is CASRQPEDTEAFF. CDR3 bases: TGTGCCAGCCGACAGCCTGAAGACACTGAAGCTTTCTTT.

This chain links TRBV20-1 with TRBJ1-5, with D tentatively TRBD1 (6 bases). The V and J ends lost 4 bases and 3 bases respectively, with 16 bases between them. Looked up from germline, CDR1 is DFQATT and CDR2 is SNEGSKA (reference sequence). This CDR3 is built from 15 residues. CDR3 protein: CSATPRQVLNQPQHF. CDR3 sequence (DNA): TGCAGTGCTACCCCCAGACAGGTCCTCAATCAGCCCCAGCATTTT.

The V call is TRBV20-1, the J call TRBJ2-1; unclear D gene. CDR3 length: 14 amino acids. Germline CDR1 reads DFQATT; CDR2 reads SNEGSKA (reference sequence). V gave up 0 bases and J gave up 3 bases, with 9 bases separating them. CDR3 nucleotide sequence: TGCAGTGCTAGAGATGTACGGATCTACAATGAGCAGTTCTTC. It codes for CSARDVRIYNEQFF.

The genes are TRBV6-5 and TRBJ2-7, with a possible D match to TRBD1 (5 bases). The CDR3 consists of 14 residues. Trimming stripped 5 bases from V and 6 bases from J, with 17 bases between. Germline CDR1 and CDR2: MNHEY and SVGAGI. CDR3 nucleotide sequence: TGTGCCAGCAGTATGGACACTCTGGGTTCCGAGCAGTACTTC. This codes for CASSMDTLGSEQYF.

CDR3 protein: CASSQTGLTEAFF. The CDR3 region has the DNA TGTGCCAGCAGCCAAACAGGGTTAACTGAAGCTTTCTTT. The gene calls are TRBV3-1 and TRBJ1-1, with a weak D call TRBD1 (6 bases). The CDR3 has 13 amino acids. V was shortened by 2 bases and J by 5 bases, with 9 bases between the two germline ends. CDR1 LGHDT and CDR2 YNNKEL come from the germline V gene (reference sequence).

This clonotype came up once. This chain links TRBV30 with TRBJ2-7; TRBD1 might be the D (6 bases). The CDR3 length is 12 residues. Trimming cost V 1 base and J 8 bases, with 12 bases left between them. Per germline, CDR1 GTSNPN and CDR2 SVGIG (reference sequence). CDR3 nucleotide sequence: TGTGCCTGGAGTGCGCTACAGGGCCAGCAGTACTTC. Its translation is CAWSALQGQQYF.

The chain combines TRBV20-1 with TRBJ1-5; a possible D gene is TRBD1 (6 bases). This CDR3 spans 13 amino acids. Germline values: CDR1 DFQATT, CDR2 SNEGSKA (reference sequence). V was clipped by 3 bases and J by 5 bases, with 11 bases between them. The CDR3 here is CSARSDRYQPQHF. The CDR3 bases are TGCAGTGCTAGGTCGGACAGATATCAGCCCCAGCATTTT.

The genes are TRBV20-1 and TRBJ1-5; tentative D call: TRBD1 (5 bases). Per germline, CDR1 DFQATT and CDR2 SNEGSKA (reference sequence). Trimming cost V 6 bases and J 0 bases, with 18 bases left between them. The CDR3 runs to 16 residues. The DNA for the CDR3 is TGCAGTGCCCCAGGGAGTGGAGGTTATAGCAATCAGCCCCAGCATTTT. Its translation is CSAPGSGGYSNQPQHF.

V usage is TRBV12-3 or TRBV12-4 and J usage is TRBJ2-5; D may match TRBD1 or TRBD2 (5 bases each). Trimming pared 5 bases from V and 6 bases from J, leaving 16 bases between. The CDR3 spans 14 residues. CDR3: CASSPGLAVKTQYF. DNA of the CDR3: TGTGCCAGCAGTCCGGGGCTAGCAGTGAAGACCCAGTACTTC.

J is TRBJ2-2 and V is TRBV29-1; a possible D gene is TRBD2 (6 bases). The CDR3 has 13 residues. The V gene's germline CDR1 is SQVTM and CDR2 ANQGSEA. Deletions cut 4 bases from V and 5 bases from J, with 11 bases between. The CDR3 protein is CSVGGVGTGELFF. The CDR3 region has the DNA TGCAGCGTTGGGGGGGTGGGAACCGGGGAGCTGTTTTTT.

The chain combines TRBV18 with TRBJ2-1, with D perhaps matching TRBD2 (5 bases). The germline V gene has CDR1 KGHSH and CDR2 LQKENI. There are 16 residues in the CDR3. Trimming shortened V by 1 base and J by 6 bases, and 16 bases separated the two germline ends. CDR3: CASSPRSTIFVNEQFF. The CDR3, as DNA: TGTGCCAGCTCACCACGATCGACTATTTTTGTCAATGAGCAGTTCTTC.

CDR3 loop: CAGGTSGLPTFGTDTQYF. The CDR3 region has the DNA TGTGCCGGAGGGACTAGCGGGCTCCCAACCTTCGGCACAGATACGCAGTATTTT. This sequence joins TRBV30 and TRBJ2-3; 12 nucleotides match TRBD2. The V gene's germline CDR1 is GTSNPN and CDR2 SVGIG (reference sequence). Germline trimming cut 8 bases from V and 1 base from J; bases unmatched to any gene: 16. The CDR3 extends over 18 amino acids. Using reference TRBV30 and TRBJ2-3 for the parts outside the CDR3, the full variable domain is SQTIHQWPATLVQPVGSPLSLECTVEGTSNPNLYWYRQAAGRGLQLLFYSVGIGQISSEVPQNLSASRPQDRQFILSSKKLLLSDSGFYLCAGGTSGLPTFGTDTQYFGPGTRLTVL.

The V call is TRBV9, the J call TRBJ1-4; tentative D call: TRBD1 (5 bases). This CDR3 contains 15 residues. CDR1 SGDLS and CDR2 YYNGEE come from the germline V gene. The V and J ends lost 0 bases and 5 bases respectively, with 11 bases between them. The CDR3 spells CASSVAGEGNEKLFF. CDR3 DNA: TGTGCCAGCAGCGTAGCTGGAGAGGGGAATGAAAAACTGTTTTTT.

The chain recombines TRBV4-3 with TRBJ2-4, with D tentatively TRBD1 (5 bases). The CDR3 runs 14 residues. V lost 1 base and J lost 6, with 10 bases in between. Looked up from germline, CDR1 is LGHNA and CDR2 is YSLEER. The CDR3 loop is CASSQVGDRNIQYF. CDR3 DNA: TGCGCCAGCAGCCAAGTAGGAGACAGAAACATTCAGTACTTC.

CDR3 amino acids: CAWSEVRPGSGPGYTF. The CDR3 DNA sequence: TGTGCCTGGAGTGAAGTCCGACCGGGATCGGGTCCTGGCTACACCTTC. The chain links TRBV30 to TRBJ1-2, with no clear D. Germline V gene data show CDR1 as GTSNPN and CDR2 as SVGIG (reference sequence). CDR3 size: 16 residues. Trimming took 1 base from V and 7 from J, leaving 22 bases between them. The complete variable domain, with remaining parts taken from reference TRBV30 and TRBJ1-2, reads SQTIHQWPATLVQPVGSPLSLECTVEGTSNPNLYWYRQAAGRGLQLLFYSVGIGQISSEVPQNLSASRPQDRQFILSSKKLLLSDSGFYLCAWSEVRPGSGPGYTFGSGTRLTVV.

In DNA, the CDR3 is TGTGCCAGCAGCCGGCCCCTAGTCTTGAGCAATGAGCAGTTCTTC. As protein: CASSRPLVLSNEQFF. The chain uses TRBV3-1 and TRBJ2-1; D gene ambiguous. Trimming cost V 4 bases and J 6 bases, with 16 bases left between them. This CDR3 has 15 amino acids. Germline CDR1 and CDR2: LGHDT and YNNKEL (reference sequence).

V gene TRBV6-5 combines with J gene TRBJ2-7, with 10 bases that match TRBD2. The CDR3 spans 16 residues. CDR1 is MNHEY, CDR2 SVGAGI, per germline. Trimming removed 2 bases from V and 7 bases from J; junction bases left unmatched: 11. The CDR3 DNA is TGTGCCAGCAGTTACGGAGGTAAACTAGCGGGGCGTGAGCAGTACTTC. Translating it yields CASSYGGKLAGREQYF.

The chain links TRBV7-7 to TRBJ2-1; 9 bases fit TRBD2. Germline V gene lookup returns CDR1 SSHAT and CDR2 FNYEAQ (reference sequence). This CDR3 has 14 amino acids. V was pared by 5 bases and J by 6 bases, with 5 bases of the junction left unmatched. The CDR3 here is CASSRSGGSNEQFF. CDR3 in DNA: TGTGCCAGCAGCCGAAGCGGGGGGAGCAATGAGCAGTTCTTC.

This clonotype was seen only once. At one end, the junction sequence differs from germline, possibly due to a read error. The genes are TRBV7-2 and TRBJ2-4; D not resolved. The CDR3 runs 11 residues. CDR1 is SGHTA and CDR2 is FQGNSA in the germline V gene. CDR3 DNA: TGTGCCAGCACCTTAGTGGGCATTCAGTACTTC. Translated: CASTLVGIQYF. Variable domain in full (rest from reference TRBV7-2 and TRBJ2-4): GAGVSQSPSNKVTEKGKDVELRCDPISGHTALYWYRQSLGQGLEFLIYFQGNSAPDKSGLPSDRFSAERTGGSVSTLTIQRTQQEDSAVYLCASTLVGIQYFGAGTRLSVL.

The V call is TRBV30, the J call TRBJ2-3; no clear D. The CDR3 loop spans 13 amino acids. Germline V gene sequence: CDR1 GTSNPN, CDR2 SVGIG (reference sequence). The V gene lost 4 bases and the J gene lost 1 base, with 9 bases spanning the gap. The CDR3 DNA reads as TGTGCCTGGAAAATAGATCGCACAGATACGCAGTATTTT. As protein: CAWKIDRTDTQYF.

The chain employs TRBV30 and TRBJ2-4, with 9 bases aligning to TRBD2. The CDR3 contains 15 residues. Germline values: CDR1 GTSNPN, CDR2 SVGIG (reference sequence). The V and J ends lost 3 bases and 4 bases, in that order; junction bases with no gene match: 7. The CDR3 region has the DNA TGTGCCTGGAGCGACACGCGGGGGGGGAAAAACATTCAGTACTTC. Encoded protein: CAWSDTRGGKNIQYF. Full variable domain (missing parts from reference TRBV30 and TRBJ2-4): SQTIHQWPATLVQPVGSPLSLECTVEGTSNPNLYWYRQAAGRGLQLLFYSVGIGQISSEVPQNLSASRPQDRQFILSSKKLLLSDSGFYLCAWSDTRGGKNIQYFGAGTRLSVL.

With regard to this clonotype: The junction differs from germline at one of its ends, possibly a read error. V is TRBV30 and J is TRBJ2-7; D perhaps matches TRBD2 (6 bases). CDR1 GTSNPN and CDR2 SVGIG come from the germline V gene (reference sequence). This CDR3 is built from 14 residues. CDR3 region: CAWSVRRGSHEQYF. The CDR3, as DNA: TGTGCCTGGAGTGTTAGGCGGGGCTCCCACGAGCAGTACTTC.